Following are 9 T cell receptor beta chains from one sample sequenced in a study of response to subunit inactivated influenza vaccine. TCRdb fed the RT-PCR reads into MiXCR, producing one record per CDR3 protein. The profile covers about 310,000 distinct CDR3 sequences, with about 20% appearing a single time and 10% taken by the ten largest. The specimen was PBMCs from blood, collected 21 months after vaccination. Receptors originate from a man aged 50-75 years who received an inactivated influenza vaccine.

This chain links TRBV5-1 with TRBJ2-1; tentatively, D is TRBD1 (5 bases). Germline V gene data show CDR1 as SGHRS and CDR2 as YFSETQ. Trimming shortened V by 0 bases and J by 6 bases, and 10 bases separated the two germline ends. This CDR3 has 14 residues. DNA for the CDR3: TGCGCCAGCAGCTTGGGCAGGGTGGTCAATGAGCAGTTCTTC. This gives the protein CASSLGRVVNEQFF.

This clonotype was found a few times. The chain links TRBV6-1 to TRBJ1-6, with 10 bases identical to TRBD1. V dropped 7 bases and J dropped 6; count of bases not matched to a gene: 6. The germline V gene encodes CDR1 MNHNS and CDR2 SASEGT. The CDR3 length is 15 residues. The CDR3 region is CASTMTGGGNSPLHF. For the CDR3, the DNA is TGTGCCAGCACTATGACAGGGGGCGGTAATTCACCCCTCCACTTT.

This clonotype has a handful of counts. This chain uses TRBV15 with TRBJ2-7; the match to TRBD1 covers 7 bases. Trimming cost V 0 bases and J 7 bases; bases outside gene matches: 6. Germline lookup yields CDR1 LNHNV and CDR2 YYDKDF (reference sequence). The CDR3 consists of 14 residues. The CDR3 protein is CATSRETGVGEQYF. The CDR3 bases are TGTGCCACCAGCAGAGAAACAGGGGTTGGAGAGCAGTACTTC. Based on the CDR3 plus reference TRBV15 and TRBJ2-7, the full variable domain is DAMVIQNPRYQVTQFGKPVTLSCSQTLNHNVMYWYQQKSSQAPKLLFHYYDKDFNNEADTPDNFQSRRPNTSFCFLDIRSPGLGDTAMYLCATSRETGVGEQYFGPGTRLTVT.

This clonotype was observed a handful of times. The V call is TRBV7-2, the J call TRBJ2-3, with D tentatively TRBD2 (5 bases). The CDR3 is made up of 14 amino acids. Trimming left V 5 bases short and J 4 bases short, with 13 bases between. Germline CDR1 and CDR2: SGHTA and FQGNSA. The CDR3 DNA is TGTGCCAGCAGCCTTGATACGGGGTCAGATACGCAGTATTTT. As protein: CASSLDTGSDTQYF.

This clonotype came up a few times. The rearrangement uses TRBV6-2 or TRBV6-3 and TRBJ1-6, with D unclear. The ends were cut back, 10 bases at V and 10 bases at J, with 23 bases in the middle. The CDR3 sequence is 15 residues long. Germline V CDR1 and CDR2: MNHEY, SVGEGT. The CDR3 region has the DNA TGTGCCACGTCCCTTTTGGGAGGCGTCGAATCACCCCTCCACTTT. This encodes CATSLLGGVESPLHF.

The V call is TRBV2, the J call TRBJ2-7, with 9 positions matching TRBD1. The CDR3 is 14 amino acids. Germline CDR1 and CDR2: SNHLY and FYNNEI. V lost 6 bases and J lost 6; bases outside the gene matches: 9. CDR3 nucleotide sequence: TGTGCCAGCAGGGCCGGGACAGGGTCACTCGAGCAGTACTTC. This gives the protein CASRAGTGSLEQYF. Drawing the rest from reference TRBV2 and TRBJ2-7, the complete variable domain is EPEVTQTPSHQVTQMGQEVILRCVPISNHLYFYWYRQILGQKVEFLVSFYNNEISEKSEIFDDQFSVERPDGSNFTLKIRSTKLEDSAMYFCASRAGTGSLEQYFGPGTRLTVT.

The chain couples TRBV24-1 to TRBJ2-2, with D possibly being TRBD1 (5 bases). The CDR3 consists of 14 residues. V was clipped by 5 bases and J by 4 bases, with 10 bases between them. From germline, CDR1 is KGHDR and CDR2 SFDVKD. CDR3 sequence reads: CATSAQGVTGELFF. The CDR3 nucleotides read TGTGCCACCAGTGCTCAGGGTGTCACCGGGGAGCTGTTTTTT.

This rearrangement joins TRBV12-3 or TRBV12-4 to TRBJ2-7; D remains ambiguous. This CDR3 region has 14 residues. V shed 5 bases and J shed 7 bases, with 18 bases lying between them. The CDR3 here is CASSPGPNFAEQYF. The CDR3 DNA reads as TGTGCCAGCAGTCCCGGGCCCAATTTTGCAGAGCAGTACTTC.

This clonotype has a handful of counts. The chain links TRBV6-1 to TRBJ2-3; 7 bases align to TRBD1. The CDR3 covers 13 residues. CDR1 and CDR2 (germline): MNHNS, SASEGT. V lost 6 bases to trimming and J lost 4 bases; unmatched junction nucleotides: 4. As DNA, the CDR3 is TGTGCCAGCAGGATCAGGGGGTCAGATACGCAGTATTTT. It encodes CASRIRGSDTQYF.